This T cell receptor beta chain appears in the sequencing data of a study of cytomegalovirus exposure and HLA in healthy donors. PCR amplification relied on 60 Vbeta primers (plus 13 Jbeta primers). Using immunoSEQ multiplex PCR, the repertoire was profiled, and TCRdb retains in-frame clones only, with some absent. The sample records fewer than 250,000 clones, about 81% being singletons. Trimming took off 5 bases at V and 2 bases at J, with 12 bases between the two ends. CDR1 is SGHTA and CDR2 is FQGTGA in the germline V gene. CDR3 length equals 14 residues. General observations from the study: Analyzed later, association rates of TCRs varied across HLA loci, with DRB1 most and HLA-C fewest.

About this clone: Its antigen is as yet unknown.

The material sequenced was PBMCs. This TCR was sampled from a man younger than 40 in good health and CMV-seropositive. This sequence joins TRBV7-3 and TRBJ1-1, with TRBD1 as a possible D gene (5 bases). Here the CDR3 DNA reads TGTGCCAGCAGCCAAATGGGGGGAAACACTGAAGCTTTCTTT. Encoded protein: CASSQMGGNTEAFF.